The rows below give T cell receptor beta chains drawn from one sample of a study of blood T cell repertoires in COVID-19. Generated by immunoSEQ multiplex PCR, the TCRdb table keeps only in-frame clones and is missing some. This table holds around 400,000 clones, over 75% found once. The specimen sequenced was peripheral blood. The source is a woman aged 55-75 years with COVID-19, enrolled during active disease. The CDR3 runs from the conserved cysteine through the conserved F or W. A D gene is named only where the DNA matches it firmly. Clone size is given for some rows only: seen once, a few or many times, or a class if the clone is expanded.

>-|TRBJ2-1|TRBV18|-
TGTGCCAGCTCACCGGGGCTACTACTCTACAATGAGCAGTTCTTC
CASSPGLLLYNEQFF
>-|TRBJ2-7|TRBV18|-
TGTGCCAGCTCAGACAGACAGTTGCTAACCTACGAGCAGTACTTC
CASSDRQLLTYEQYF
>-|TRBJ1-1|TRBV3-1/TRBV3-2|-
TGTGCCAGCAGCCAGATCGGGGGGAATGCTGAAGCTTTCTTT
CASSQIGGNAEAFF
>-|TRBJ2-5|TRBV30|-
TGTGCCTGGAGTGCCCAACTACTGAAACAAGAGACCCAGTACTTC
CAWSAQLLKQETQYF
>-|TRBJ2-1|TRBV9|-
TGTGCCAGCAGTTACGGACGGGGTTCCTACAATGAGCAGTTCTTC
CASSYGRGSYNEQFF
>-|TRBJ2-1|TRBV24-1|once
TGTGCCACCAGTGACGCGGGGGCCCGATACAATGAGCAGTTCTTC
CATSDAGARYNEQFF
>-|TRBJ2-7|TRBV9|-
TGTGCCAGCAGCGGGGCTGGCGGGCTACCTTACGAGCAGTACTTC
CASSGAGGLPYEQYF
>-|TRBJ2-1|TRBV5-1|-
TGCGCCAGCAGCTTGGTGCTAGCAGGCGATGAGCAGTTCTTC
CASSLVLAGDEQFF
>-|TRBJ2-7|TRBV5-1|-
TGCGCCAGCAGTCTGGGCAGAAACTACGAGCAGTACTTC
CASSLGRNYEQYF
>-|TRBJ2-3|TRBV28|-
TGTGCCAGCAGTCCTATGCAGGGGGGAAGTCGAGATACGCAGTATTTT
CASSPMQGGSRDTQYF
>-|TRBJ1-1|TRBV14|-
TGTGCCAGCTCTTTAGAAGGGGGGAACACTGAAGCTTTCTTT
CASSLEGGNTEAFF
>-|TRBJ1-1|TRBV7-9|-
TGTGCCAGCAGTTCCACAGGGAACACTGAAGCTTTCTTT
CASSSTGNTEAFF
>TRBD1|TRBJ1-2|TRBV19|-
TGTGCCAGTAGCCCCTATATTGGGGACAGGAAGGGCTACACCTTC
CASSPYIGDRKGYTF
>TRBD2|TRBJ2-1|TRBV7-6|-
TGTGCCAGCAGCTTAATGCTAGCGGGGGGGCTTGGCAATGAGCAGTTCTTC
CASSLMLAGGLGNEQFF
>TRBD2|TRBJ2-7|TRBV28|-
TGTGCCAGCAGTTTACTAGCGGGTGAGCAGTACTTC
CASSLLAGEQYF
>-|TRBJ1-3|TRBV3-1/TRBV3-2|-
TGTGCCAGCAGCCCGCAGGGGACGGGAAACACCATATATTTT
CASSPQGTGNTIYF
>-|TRBJ2-1|TRBV7-3|-
TGTGCCAGCAGCTTACAGGGGAGCAATGAGCAGTTCTTC
CASSLQGSNEQFF
>TRBD1|TRBJ2-7|TRBV27|-
TGTGCCAGCAGTTTATCGGGGACAGCCTACGAGCAGTACTTC
CASSLSGTAYEQYF
>-|TRBJ2-5|TRBV5-1|-
TGCGCCAGCAGCTTGGAATCAAGCGCCGAGACCCAGTACTTC
CASSLESSAETQYF
>TRBD1|TRBJ2-3|TRBV7-9|-
TGTGCCAGCAGCTTTGGGACAGGGACGGGAACAGATACGCAGTATTTT
CASSFGTGTGTDTQYF
>TRBD1|TRBJ1-1|TRBV5-1|few
TGCGCCAGCAGCTCCGGGACAGGGATGAACACTGAAGCTTTCTTT
CASSSGTGMNTEAFF
>-|TRBJ2-4|TRBV19|once
TGTGCCAGTAGTATGGGCTCCTTAGCCAAAAACATTCAGTACTTC
CASSMGSLAKNIQYF